This TCR beta chain was profiled in a study of blood T cell repertoires in COVID-19. Study as a whole: Sites across the United States, Italy and Spain contributed samples from acute and convalescent COVID-19. The cDNA or gDNA used as material had been derived from T cells, B-cell-depleted T cells, or PBMCs.

In the authors' workflow: Amplifying reference gene primers gave estimates of nucleated cell counts. TCRdb keeps only in-frame clones here, not all; method: immunoSEQ multiplex PCR. That table furnishes V, J and clone size, whereas the DNA furnished D and trimming. The table lists 150,000 to 200,000 clones, 89% of them singletons. V lost 1 base, J lost 6 bases, and 3 bases stayed unmatched. This CDR3 contains 16 residues. Germline V lookup: CDR1 SEHNR, CDR2 FQNEAQ (reference sequence). The clonotype originates from a young man who had recovered from COVID-19. The chain couples TRBV7-9 to TRBJ1-4; 12 bases line up with TRBD1. Specimen: peripheral blood. The CDR3: CASSLGDRGLDEKLFF. The CDR3, as DNA: TGTGCCAGCAGCTTAGGGGACAGGGGGCTAGATGAAAAACTGTTTTTT.